A single sample gave rise to the 23 T cell receptor beta chains below, sequenced in a study of blood T cell repertoires in COVID-19. Sequencing was performed with immunoSEQ multiplex PCR; in TCRdb, only in-frame clones are kept and a portion is missing. The sample lists approximately 450,000 clones; 75% to 90% were seen once. Sequenced sample: peripheral blood. The receptors stem from a woman in her twenties or thirties with acute or convalescent COVID-19.

The chain combines TRBV29-1 with TRBJ1-4; weak D call: TRBD1 (5 bases). V dropped 6 bases and J dropped 6 bases, with 20 bases sitting between them. CDR3 length: 15 residues. Germline V gene data show CDR1 as SQVTM and CDR2 as ANQGSEA. CDR3 bases: TGCAGCGTCGGTGGCCTAGGGGCCGGGTATGAAAAACTGTTTTTT. Its translation: CSVGGLGAGYEKLFF. Full variable domain (outside the CDR3, taken from reference TRBV29-1 and TRBJ1-4): SAVISQKPSRDICQRGTSLTIQCQVDSQVTMMFWYRQQPGQSLTLIATANQGSEATYESGFVIDKFPISRPNLTFSTLTVSNMSPEDSSIYLCSVGGLGAGYEKLFFGSGTQLSVL.

This clone showed up just once. This chain links TRBV5-6 with TRBJ2-1; 13 bases are shared with TRBD2. V trimming: 0 bases; J trimming: 5 bases; junction bases outside the gene matches: 5. The CDR3 is 17 residues long. Germline CDR1 is SGHDT and CDR2 is YYEEEE. The CDR3 region is CASSLVVTSGGHNEQFF. CDR3 coding DNA: TGTGCCAGCAGCTTGGTAGTGACTAGCGGGGGGCACAATGAGCAGTTCTTC.

The chain couples TRBV10-3 to TRBJ1-5; D ambiguous. CDR1 is ENHRY, CDR2 SYGVKD, per germline. The CDR3 is made up of 13 amino acids. With 6 bases removed from V and 4 bases from J, the gap between germline ends came to 10 bases. Written as DNA, the CDR3 is TGTGCCATCAGATTGGCGGCAAATCAGCCCCAGCATTTT. Protein product: CAIRLAANQPQHF.

The genes are TRBV7-2 and TRBJ2-1; 10 bases align to TRBD2. CDR1 is SGHTA and CDR2 is FQGNSA in the germline V gene. J lost 4 bases, V lost 4 bases, and 10 bases had no gene match. The CDR3 runs 17 residues. DNA of the CDR3: TGTGCCAGCAGCTCACACGGACTAGCGGCGGGTTACAATGAGCAGTTCTTC. This encodes CASSSHGLAAGYNEQFF. The full variable domain, its missing parts supplied by reference TRBV7-2 and TRBJ2-1, is GAGVSQSPSNKVTEKGKDVELRCDPISGHTALYWYRQSLGQGLEFLIYFQGNSAPDKSGLPSDRFSAERTGGSVSTLTIQRTQQEDSAVYLCASSSHGLAAGYNEQFFGPGTRLTVL.

The chain joins TRBV6-1 to TRBJ2-2; tentatively, D is TRBD2 (6 bases). CDR3 size: 16 residues. Germline-derived CDR1 and CDR2 are MNHNS and SASEGT. Deletions cut 1 base from V and 7 bases from J, with 16 bases between. The CDR3 coding sequence is TGTGCCAGCAGTGAAGTATTAAGAGCGGGCGGCGGGGAGCTGTTTTTT. Translation: CASSEVLRAGGGELFF.

V gene TRBV5-1 combines with J gene TRBJ2-7; 7 positions match TRBD1. From germline, CDR1 is SGHRS and CDR2 YFSETQ. The CDR3 is made up of 15 amino acids. V shed 4 bases and J 1 base; nucleotides not matched to a gene: 8. The CDR3 spells CASSKGQTKSYEQYF. CDR3 sequence (DNA): TGCGCCAGCAGCAAGGGACAGACGAAATCCTACGAGCAGTACTTC.

This chain connects TRBV19 to TRBJ2-5; 7 bases map to TRBD1. The CDR3 extends over 13 amino acids. Trimming removed 8 bases from V and 0 bases from J; junction bases left unmatched: 3. Germline assignment: CDR1 LNHDA and CDR2 SQIVND (reference sequence). CDR3 DNA: TGTGCCAGTCAGACAGGGAACCAAGAGACCCAGTACTTC. This translates into CASQTGNQETQYF.

V and J are TRBV24-1 and TRBJ2-3; D not resolved. The length of the CDR3 is 13 residues. V was trimmed by 5 bases and J by 7 bases, leaving 12 bases between them. CDR1 and CDR2 (germline): KGHDR, SFDVKD. In DNA form, the CDR3 reads TGTGCCACCAGTGCGGTGCCCCACCATACGCAGTATTTT. It specifies CATSAVPHHTQYF.

The chain recombines TRBV6-2 or TRBV6-3 with TRBJ1-2, with 10 nucleotides matching TRBD1. The V segment lost 2 bases and the J segment 4 bases; nucleotides outside the gene matches: 4. Germline CDR1 and CDR2: MNHEY and SVGEGT. This CDR3 comprises 15 residues. This chain's CDR3 is CASSYGQGGTYGYTF. The DNA for the CDR3 is TGTGCCAGCAGTTACGGACAGGGGGGAACCTATGGCTACACCTTC.

V and J are TRBV3-1 (or the pseudogene TRBV3-2) and TRBJ2-2, with D possibly matching TRBD1 (5 bases). The germline CDR1 and CDR2 sequences are LGHDT and YNNKEL (reference sequence). Trimming took 2 bases from V and 5 from J, leaving 6 bases between them. The CDR3 has 13 amino acids. CDR3 region: CASSQQGTGELFF. CDR3 sequence (DNA): TGTGCCAGCAGCCAACAGGGAACCGGGGAGCTGTTTTTT.

V is TRBV5-1 and J is TRBJ2-2; 10 positions match TRBD1. The CDR3 has 15 residues. Trimming removed 5 bases from V and 6 bases from J; junction bases left unmatched: 7. Germline V gene lookup returns CDR1 SGHRS and CDR2 YFSETQ. The CDR3 DNA sequence: TGCGCCAGCAGACCGGGACAGGGGTTGTCCGGGGAGCTGTTTTTT. Residues: CASRPGQGLSGELFF.

The V and J genes are TRBV5-4 and TRBJ2-6; D unresolved. The ends were cut back, 2 bases at V and 3 bases at J, with 9 bases in the middle. This CDR3 contains 15 residues. Per germline, CDR1 SGHNT and CDR2 YYREEE (reference sequence). DNA of the CDR3: TGTGCCAGCAGCTTAAGAGGCGGTGGGGCCAACGTCCTGACTTTC. Translating gives CASSLRGGGANVLTF.

CDR3 nucleotide sequence: TGTGCCAGTAGTTTTGATAGCGGGGTTCCTTACAATGAGCAGTTCTTC. This translates into CASSFDSGVPYNEQFF. This chain links TRBV19 with TRBJ2-1; TRBD2 matches 8 bases. The CDR3 runs 16 residues. With 5 bases clipped from V and 4 bases from J, the junction kept 10 bases outside the gene matches. Germline CDR1 and CDR2: LNHDA and SQIVND (reference sequence). The full variable domain, its missing parts supplied by reference TRBV19 and TRBJ2-1, is DGGITQSPKYLFRKEGQNVTLSCEQNLNHDAMYWYRQDPGQGLRLIYYSQIVNDFQKGDIAEGYSVSREKKESFPLTVTSAQKNPTAFYLCASSFDSGVPYNEQFFGPGTRLTVL.

The CDR3 sequence is CASSSGTANYGYTF. For the CDR3, the DNA is TGTGCCAGCAGTTCCGGGACAGCCAACTATGGCTACACCTTC. This chain connects TRBV6-1 to TRBJ1-2; 7 nucleotides line up with TRBD1. The V gene end was trimmed by 5 bases and the J gene end by 2 bases; junction bases not matched to a gene: 5. The CDR3 runs to 14 residues. From germline, CDR1 is MNHNS and CDR2 SASEGT.

The chain recombines TRBV7-9 with TRBJ1-5; 12 bases map to TRBD1. J lost 6 bases, V lost 3 bases, and 3 bases had no gene match. The V gene's germline CDR1 is SEHNR and CDR2 FQNEAQ (reference sequence). CDR3 length: 15 amino acids. CDR3 in amino acids: CASSLGQGALQPQHF. The CDR3 DNA reads TGTGCCAGCAGCTTGGGACAGGGGGCTCTTCAGCCCCAGCATTTT.

The chain has TRBV7-2 and TRBJ2-2; a weak D match, TRBD1 (5 bases). The CDR3 loop spans 15 amino acids. Looked up from germline, CDR1 is SGHTA and CDR2 is FQGNSA. The V gene lost 1 base and the J gene lost 4 bases, with 10 bases spanning the gap. For the CDR3, the DNA is TGTGCCAGCAGCTTAGAGGGGCCAACCACCGGGGAGCTGTTTTTT. It codes for CASSLEGPTTGELFF.

The V and J genes are TRBV10-3 and TRBJ2-3; 10 bases fit TRBD2. Trimming removed 4 bases from V and 1 base from J; junction bases left unmatched: 5. Germline CDR1 reads ENHRY; CDR2 reads SYGVKD. CDR3 length equals 16 residues. The chain's CDR3 is CAISVSGTSGTDTQYF. The CDR3 nucleotides read TGTGCCATCAGTGTATCCGGGACTAGCGGCACAGATACGCAGTATTTT.

The chain is built from TRBV2 and TRBJ1-1; D remains unclear. CDR3 size: 13 residues. V was trimmed by 6 bases and J by 3 bases, leaving 11 bases between them. Germline V gene sequence: CDR1 SNHLY, CDR2 FYNNEI. CDR3 DNA sequence: TGTGCCAGCAGGTCCCCCCTCGACACTGAAGCTTTCTTT. The encoded protein is CASRSPLDTEAFF.

In the case of this clone: Other nucleotide sequences in the sample specify the same CDR3. DNA for the CDR3: TGTGCCAGTAGTTCCACAGGGGACACCGGGGAGCTGTTTTTT. It encodes CASSSTGDTGELFF. This rearrangement joins TRBV19 to TRBJ2-2; TRBD1 matches at 7 bases. J lost 3 bases, V lost 5 bases, and 3 bases had no gene match. Germline values: CDR1 LNHDA, CDR2 SQIVND (reference sequence). The CDR3 has 14 amino acids.

This clone was observed once. The rearrangement links TRBV20-1 to TRBJ2-1; 11 nucleotides match TRBD2. This CDR3 has 15 residues. After removal of 5 bases from V and 5 bases from J, the junction contained 8 bases not matched to a gene. Germline CDR1 is DFQATT and CDR2 is SNEGSKA (reference sequence). CDR3 sequence reads: CSACGLAGVDNEQFF. CDR3 DNA: TGCAGTGCTTGTGGACTAGCGGGTGTCGACAATGAGCAGTTCTTC.

The count of this clone is one. V is TRBV18 and J is TRBJ1-4; D uncertain. CDR1 and CDR2 (germline): KGHSH, LQKENI. V dropped 1 base and J dropped 7 bases, with 4 bases sitting between them. The CDR3 is 12 residues long. The CDR3 reads CASSPLGEKLFF. CDR3 nucleotide sequence: TGTGCCAGCTCACCACTCGGTGAAAAACTGTTTTTT.

This clone was seen just once. A read error may account for a junction end that differs from germline. This chain connects TRBV30 to TRBJ2-7, with unresolved D. Germline V gene data show CDR1 as GTSNPN and CDR2 as SVGIG (reference sequence). The length of the CDR3 is 11 residues. CDR3 in amino acids: CAWSYSHEQYF. The CDR3 DNA reads TGTGCCTGGAGTTACTCCCACGAGCAGTACTTC.

The rearrangement links TRBV2 to TRBJ2-7; D is perhaps TRBD1 (5 bases). V shed 1 base and J shed 2 bases, with 12 bases lying between them. Germline V gene lookup returns CDR1 SNHLY and CDR2 FYNNEI. CDR3 length: 15 residues. CDR3 in DNA: TGTGCCAGCAGTGAAGAGGGGAAAGGTACCTACGAGCAGTACTTC. It codes for CASSEEGKGTYEQYF.